This TCR beta chain was observed in a study of blood T cell repertoires in COVID-19. Study context: Acute-phase and convalescent COVID-19 samples originated in the United States, Italy and Spain. T cells, B-cell-depleted T cells, or PBMCs supplied cDNA or gDNA.

Deletions cut 4 bases from V and 1 base from J, with 13 bases between. This CDR3 contains 14 residues. The germline V gene has CDR1 GTSNPN and CDR2 SVGIG (reference sequence). Methods used by the authors: Reference gene primers were amplified, and this amplification served to estimate nucleated cell counts. Assay used: immunoSEQ multiplex PCR; TCRdb lists only in-frame clones, some missing. V, J and clone size derive from that table, while D and trimming were established from the DNA sequence. The table has 140,000 or so clones, roughly 80% seen once; the top ten hold approximately 2.9%. The clonotype was recovered from an elderly woman with acute or convalescent COVID-19. Sequenced: peripheral blood. The rearrangement joins TRBV30 to TRBJ1-1; tentatively, D is TRBD1 (6 bases). For the CDR3, the DNA is TGTGCCTGGAATAAGGACAGTCCGAACACTGAAGCTTTCTTT. It translates to CAWNKDSPNTEAFF.